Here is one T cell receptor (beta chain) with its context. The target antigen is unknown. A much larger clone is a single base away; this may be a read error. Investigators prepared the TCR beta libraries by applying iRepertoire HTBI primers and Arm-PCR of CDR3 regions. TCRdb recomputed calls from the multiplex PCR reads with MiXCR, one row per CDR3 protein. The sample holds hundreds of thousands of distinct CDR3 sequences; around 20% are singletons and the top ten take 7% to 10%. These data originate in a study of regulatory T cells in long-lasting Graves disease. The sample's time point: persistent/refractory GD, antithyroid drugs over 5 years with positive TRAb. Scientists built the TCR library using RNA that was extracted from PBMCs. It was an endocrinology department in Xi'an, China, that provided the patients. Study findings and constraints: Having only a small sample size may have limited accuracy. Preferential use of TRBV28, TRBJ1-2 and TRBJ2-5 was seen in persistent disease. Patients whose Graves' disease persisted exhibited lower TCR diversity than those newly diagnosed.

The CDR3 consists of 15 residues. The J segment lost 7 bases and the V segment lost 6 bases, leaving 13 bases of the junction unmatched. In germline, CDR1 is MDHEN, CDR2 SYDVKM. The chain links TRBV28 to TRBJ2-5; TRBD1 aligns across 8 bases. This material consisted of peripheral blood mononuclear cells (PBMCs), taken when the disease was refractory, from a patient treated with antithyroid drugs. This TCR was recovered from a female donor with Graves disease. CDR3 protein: CASRIPGQAVGTQYF. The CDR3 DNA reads TGTGCCAGCAGAATACCGGGACAGGCGGTTGGGACCCAGTACTTC.